This T cell receptor beta chain appears in the sequencing data of a study of a mutant IDH1 vaccine in newly diagnosed glioma. Study information: Vaccination was launched 4-6 weeks after radiotherapy alone, or with temozolomide cycles. The treated population exhibited a male proportion of about 60%, a female proportion of about 38%, and a mean age of approximately 42 years.

This clone was counted only a few times. Its specificity is not known. The time point: week 5, during vaccination. Topical imiquimod was applied with each vaccine dose, which held 300 ug of mutant IDH1 20-mer peptide. Data came from immunoSEQ multiplex PCR; TCRdb stores just in-frame clones and leaves some out. The data contain fewer than 70,000 clones, more than 80% of them singletons. With 7 bases removed from V and 2 bases from J, the gap between germline ends came to 11 bases. The CDR3 covers 13 residues. Germline V CDR1 and CDR2: SNHLY, FYNNEI. This sample comprised PBMCs, obtained from a glioma patient whose treatment included an IDH1 peptide vaccine. This rearrangement joins TRBV2 to TRBJ1-1; TRBD1 might be the D (5 bases). This clonotype was sampled from a woman aged 40 to 50 with glioma. The CDR3 DNA follows: TGTGCCAGCAACCGACAGACTAACACTGAAGCTTTCTTT. It is translated as CASNRQTNTEAFF.